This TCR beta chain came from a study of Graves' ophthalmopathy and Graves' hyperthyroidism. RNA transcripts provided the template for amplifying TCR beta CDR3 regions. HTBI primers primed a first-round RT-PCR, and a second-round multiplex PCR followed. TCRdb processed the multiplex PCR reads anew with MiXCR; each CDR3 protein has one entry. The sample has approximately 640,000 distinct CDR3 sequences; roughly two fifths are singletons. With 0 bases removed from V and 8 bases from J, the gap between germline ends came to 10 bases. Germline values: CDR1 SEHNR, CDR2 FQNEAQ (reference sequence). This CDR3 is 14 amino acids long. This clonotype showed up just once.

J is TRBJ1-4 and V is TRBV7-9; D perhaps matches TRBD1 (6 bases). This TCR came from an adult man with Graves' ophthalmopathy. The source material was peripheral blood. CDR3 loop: CASSLAGGQEKLFF. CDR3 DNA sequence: TGTGCCAGCAGCTTAGCGGGTGGACAGGAAAAACTGTTTTTT.